This TCR beta chain was recovered during a study of T cell changes during pregnancy in multiple sclerosis (dated by TCRdb to about 2019). Context from the whole study: In women with multiple sclerosis, the researchers looked at how the T cell repertoire shifted as pregnancy progressed.

V is reduced by 0 bases and J by 2 bases, leaving a spacing of 14 bases between them. The germline V gene (reference sequence) yields MNHNY for CDR1 and SVGAGI for CDR2. Taken from cysteine to phenylalanine, the CDR3 has 16 residues. Here the CDR3 DNA is all that survives: 48 bases in frame from base 1. The library was produced with the immunoSEQ multiplex PCR assay. In its TCRdb copy, this immuneACCESS table keeps in-frame sequences only and misses some clones. Where compared with another copy, unresolved V genes explain less than half of these, and the others have no known cause. The sample table shows about 44,000 clones, and less than 95% are seen once. The leading ten clones occupy roughly 0.55% of the sample. About this clone itself: Its binding antigen is unknown. Per-base qualities were not stored, and no clone one base away is much larger.

The receptor comes from a female donor with multiple sclerosis, enrolled in a pregnancy study. The rearranged chain carries TRBV6-6 and TRBJ2-7; TRBD1 is possibly the D segment (6 matching bases). Sequencing was performed on CD4+ T cells from peripheral blood mononuclear cells, taken in the third trimester of pregnancy. The CDR3 in this case is CASSYSGQGWPYEQYF. The nucleotide sequence reads TGTGCCAGCAGTTACTCGGGCCAGGGGTGGCCCTACGAGCAGTACTTC.